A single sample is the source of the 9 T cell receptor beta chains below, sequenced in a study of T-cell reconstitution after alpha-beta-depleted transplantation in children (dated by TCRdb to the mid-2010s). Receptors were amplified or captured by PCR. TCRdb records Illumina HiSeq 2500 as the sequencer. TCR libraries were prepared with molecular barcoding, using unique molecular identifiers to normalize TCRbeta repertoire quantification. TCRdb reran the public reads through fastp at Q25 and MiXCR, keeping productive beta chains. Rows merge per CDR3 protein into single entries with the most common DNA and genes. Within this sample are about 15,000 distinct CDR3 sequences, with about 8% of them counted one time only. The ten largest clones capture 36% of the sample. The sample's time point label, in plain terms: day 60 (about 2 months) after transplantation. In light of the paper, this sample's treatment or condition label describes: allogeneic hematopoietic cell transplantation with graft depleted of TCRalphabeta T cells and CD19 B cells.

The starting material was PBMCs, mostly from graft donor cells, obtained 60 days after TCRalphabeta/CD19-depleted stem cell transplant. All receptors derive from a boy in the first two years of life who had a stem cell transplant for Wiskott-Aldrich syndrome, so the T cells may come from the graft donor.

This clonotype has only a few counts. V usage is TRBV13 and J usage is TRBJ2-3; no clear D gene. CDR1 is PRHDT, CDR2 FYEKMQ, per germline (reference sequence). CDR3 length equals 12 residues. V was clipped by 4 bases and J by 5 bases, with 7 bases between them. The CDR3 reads CASSSQVDTQYF. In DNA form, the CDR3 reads TGTGCCAGCAGCTCTCAAGTAGATACGCAGTATTTT.

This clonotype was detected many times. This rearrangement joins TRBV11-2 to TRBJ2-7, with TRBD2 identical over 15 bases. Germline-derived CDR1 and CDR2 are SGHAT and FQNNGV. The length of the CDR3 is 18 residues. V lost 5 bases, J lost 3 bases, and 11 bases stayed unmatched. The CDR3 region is CASSVVGLAGGPRYEQYF. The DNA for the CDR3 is TGTGCCAGCAGCGTCGTAGGACTAGCGGGAGGGCCACGCTACGAGCAGTACTTC.

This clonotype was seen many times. The CDR3 sequence: CATSKGLQMTPYNEQFF. CDR3 bases: TGTGCCACCAGCAAGGGACTCCAAATGACGCCTTACAATGAGCAGTTCTTC. The chain combines TRBV15 with TRBJ2-1, with a weak D call TRBD2 (6 bases). The V gene lost 4 bases and the J gene lost 4 bases, with 20 bases spanning the gap. The length of the CDR3 is 17 residues. Germline V lookup: CDR1 LNHNV, CDR2 YYDKDF (reference sequence).

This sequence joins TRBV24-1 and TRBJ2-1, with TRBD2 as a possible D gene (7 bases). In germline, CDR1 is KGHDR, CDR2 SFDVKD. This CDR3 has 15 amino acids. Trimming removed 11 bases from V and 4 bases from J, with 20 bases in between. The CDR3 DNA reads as TGTGCCAATAATGACCGGCGGGGGCCGTACAATGAGCAGTTCTTC. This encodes CANNDRRGPYNEQFF.

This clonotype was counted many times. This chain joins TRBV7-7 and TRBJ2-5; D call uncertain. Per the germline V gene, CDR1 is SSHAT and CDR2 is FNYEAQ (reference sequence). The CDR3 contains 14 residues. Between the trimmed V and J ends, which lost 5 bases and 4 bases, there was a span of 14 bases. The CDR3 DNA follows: TGTGCCAGCAGCCGCACCTCCGGTAGAGAGACCCAGTACTTC. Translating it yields CASSRTSGRETQYF. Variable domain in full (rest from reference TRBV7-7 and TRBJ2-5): GAGVSQSPRYKVTKRGQDVTLRCDPISSHATLYWYQQALGQGPEFLTYFNYEAQPDKSGLPSDRFSAERPEGSISTLTIQRTEQRDSAMYRCASSRTSGRETQYFGPGTRLLVL.

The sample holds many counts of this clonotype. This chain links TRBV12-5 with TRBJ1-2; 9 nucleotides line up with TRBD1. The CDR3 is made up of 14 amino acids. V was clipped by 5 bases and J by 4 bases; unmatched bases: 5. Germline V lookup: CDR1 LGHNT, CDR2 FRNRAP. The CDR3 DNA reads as TGTGCTAGTGGTGCGGCACAGGGGGCCTATGGCTACACCTTC. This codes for CASGAAQGAYGYTF.

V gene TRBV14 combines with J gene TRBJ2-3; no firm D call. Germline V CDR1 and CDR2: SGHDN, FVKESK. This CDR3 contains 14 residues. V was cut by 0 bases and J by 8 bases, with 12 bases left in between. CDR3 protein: CASSQDPGFATQYF. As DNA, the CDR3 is TGTGCCAGCAGCCAAGATCCAGGTTTCGCTACGCAGTATTTT.

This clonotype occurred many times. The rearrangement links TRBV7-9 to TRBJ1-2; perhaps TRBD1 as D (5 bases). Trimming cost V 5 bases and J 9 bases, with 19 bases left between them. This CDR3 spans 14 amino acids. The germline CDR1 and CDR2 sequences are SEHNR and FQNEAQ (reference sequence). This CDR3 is CASSPTGASASYTF. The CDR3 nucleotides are TGTGCCAGCAGCCCTACCGGGGCCAGTGCCAGCTACACCTTC.

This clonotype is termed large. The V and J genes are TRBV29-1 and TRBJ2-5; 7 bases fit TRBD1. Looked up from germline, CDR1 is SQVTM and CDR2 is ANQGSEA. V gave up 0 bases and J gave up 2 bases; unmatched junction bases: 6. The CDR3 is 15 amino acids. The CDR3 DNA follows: TGCAGCGTTGAAGACTTTTGGGACAGTCAAGAGACCCAGTACTTC. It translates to CSVEDFWDSQETQYF.